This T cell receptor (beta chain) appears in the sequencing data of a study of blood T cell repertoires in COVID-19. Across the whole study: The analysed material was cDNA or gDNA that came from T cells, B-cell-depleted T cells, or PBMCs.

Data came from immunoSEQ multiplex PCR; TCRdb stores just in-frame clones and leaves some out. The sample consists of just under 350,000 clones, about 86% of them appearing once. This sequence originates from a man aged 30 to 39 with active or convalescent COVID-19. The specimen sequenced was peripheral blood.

The CDR3 bases are TGCGCCACCTCGACAGGGGACCAAGGCTACACCTTC. Amino acid sequence: CATSTGDQGYTF. The V and J genes are TRBV5-1 and TRBJ1-2; TRBD1 matches 8 bases. The CDR3 has 12 amino acids. Unmatched junction bases numbered 9, after V lost 9 bases and J lost 8 bases. Germline V gene sequence: CDR1 SGHRS, CDR2 YFSETQ.